This TCR beta chain came from a study of beta chain features in type 1 diabetes. Study-wide points: Shorter TCRB CDR3s, moderately but significantly so, were found in Type 1 diabetes patients in all four CD4+ subsets.

Expressed TCRB transcripts got sequenced, as all isolated RNA was reverse transcribed. Assay used: immunoSEQ multiplex PCR; TCRdb lists only in-frame clones, some missing. The data contain about 700,000 clones, roughly 13% of them singletons. Germline CDR1 MNHNS, CDR2 SASEGT. The CDR3 has 13 residues. Germline trimming cut 6 bases from V and 8 bases from J; bases unmatched to any gene: 9. Concerning this clone: Antigen: not known.

The sequenced material came from naive CD4+ T cells from blood. The V gene is TRBV6-1, the J gene TRBJ1-1, with 7 bases fitting TRBD1. The TCR sequence derives from a man between 18 and 35 years old with type 1 diabetes. The CDR3 DNA reads TGTGCCAGCAGGACAGGGTCACAGCTCGAAGCTTTCTTT. Translating gives CASRTGSQLEAFF.